These 29 T cell receptor beta chains were all obtained from the same sample, sequenced in a study of cytomegalovirus exposure and HLA in healthy donors. This table comes from immunoSEQ multiplex PCR, and its TCRdb copy is limited to in-frame clones, with some not included. Counted here are a few hundred thousand clones, almost 90% occurring once; the ten biggest clones make up about 0.36%. The sample comprised PBMCs. These receptors all stem from a woman aged 18-29 years in good health and CMV-seronegative.

This clone was found a few times. This chain joins TRBV5-1 and TRBJ1-2; 7 bases fit TRBD1. Germline V gene lookup returns CDR1 SGHRS and CDR2 YFSETQ. V trimming: 3 bases; J trimming: 6 bases; junction bases outside the gene matches: 8. This CDR3 is built from 14 residues. The CDR3 reads CASSWTLQGDGYTF. The CDR3 DNA reads TGCGCCAGCAGCTGGACCCTCCAGGGGGATGGCTACACCTTC.

The chain links TRBV7-8 to TRBJ1-2; 7 bases map to TRBD1. The CDR3 consists of 14 residues. Trimming took 5 bases from V and 4 from J; bases not matched to a gene: 7. Germline V lookup: CDR1 SGHVS, CDR2 FQNEAQ. CDR3 bases: TGTGCCAGCAGCCGCGACAGGGACGGCTATGGCTACACCTTC. It encodes CASSRDRDGYGYTF.

J is TRBJ2-2 and V is TRBV4-3; 12 bases fit TRBD2. The V and J ends lost 0 bases and 2 bases, in that order; junction bases with no gene match: 4. CDR1 is LGHNA, CDR2 YSLEER, per germline. The CDR3 length is 18 residues. CDR3 bases: TGCGCCAGCAGCCAAGAACGGGGACTAGCGGGCAACACCGGGGAGCTGTTTTTT. This translates into CASSQERGLAGNTGELFF.

This clone has just one count. The CDR3, as DNA: TGCGCCAGCAGCTTGGTGGGTTCCGGGGTCCACGAGCAGTACTTC. Residues: CASSLVGSGVHEQYF. The chain recombines TRBV5-1 with TRBJ2-7; tentative D call: TRBD2 (5 bases). Germline assignment: CDR1 SGHRS and CDR2 YFSETQ. Between the trimmed V and J ends, which lost 0 bases and 5 bases, there was a span of 15 bases. The length of the CDR3 is 15 residues.

The chain carries TRBV27 and TRBJ1-5, with 8 nucleotides matching TRBD1. The J segment lost 3 bases and the V segment lost 5 bases, leaving 9 bases of the junction unmatched. This CDR3 region has 16 residues. CDR1 is MNHEY and CDR2 is SMNVEV in the germline V gene (reference sequence). The CDR3 sequence: CASSPLTGGHNQPQHF. The CDR3 nucleotides read TGTGCCAGCAGTCCGTTAACAGGGGGGCACAATCAGCCCCAGCATTTT.

The gene calls are TRBV28 and TRBJ1-2; D unresolved. CDR1 and CDR2 (germline): MDHEN, SYDVKM. V dropped 5 bases and J dropped 7 bases, with 14 bases sitting between them. This CDR3 has 13 amino acids. The CDR3 coding sequence is TGTGCCAGCAGTACCCCCCCAGGTCCTGGCTACACCTTC. Protein: CASSTPPGPGYTF.

In this sample, this clone turned up a few times. This chain joins TRBV10-1 and TRBJ2-7; 7 positions agree with TRBD1. The CDR3 runs 16 residues. The germline V gene has CDR1 WNHNN and CDR2 SYGVQD (reference sequence). V lost 2 bases, J lost 1 base, and 8 bases stayed unmatched. The DNA for the CDR3 is TGCGCCAGCAGTGAGGCGACAGGGCACCTATCCTACGAGCAGTACGTC. It translates to CASSEATGHLSYEQYV.

Here the CDR3 DNA reads TGCGCCAGCAGCCAAGGCCGGGGTTACGTCGGCTATGGCTACACCTTC. As protein: CASSQGRGYVGYGYTF. This chain joins TRBV4-3 and TRBJ1-2; D not certain. V lost 1 base and J lost 4, with 16 bases in between. The germline V gene has CDR1 LGHNA and CDR2 YSLEER. This CDR3 has 16 residues.

This rearrangement joins TRBV28 to TRBJ2-7; D is unclear. CDR3 length: 11 residues. V lost 7 bases to trimming and J lost 1 base, with 5 bases between them. CDR1 and CDR2 (germline): MDHEN, SYDVKM. CDR3 nucleotides: TGTGCCAGCACCAGTTCCTACGAGCAGTACTTC. Protein product: CASTSSYEQYF.

V is TRBV6-4 and J is TRBJ1-2; tentatively, D is TRBD1 (5 bases). Per the germline V gene, CDR1 is MRHNA and CDR2 is SNTAGT. This CDR3 is built from 14 residues. V lost 2 bases and J lost 5, with 12 bases in between. The CDR3: CASSDGQGGYGYTF. The CDR3 region has the DNA TGTGCCAGCAGTGACGGGCAGGGAGGGTATGGCTACACCTTC.

V usage is TRBV7-6 and J usage is TRBJ2-2; TRBD1 matches 7 bases. There are 15 residues in the CDR3. Trimming cost V 1 base and J 1 base; bases outside gene matches: 0. Germline lookup yields CDR1 SGHVS and CDR2 FNYEAQ. The CDR3 sequence is CASSLGTGNTGELFF. CDR3 DNA sequence: TGTGCCAGCAGCTTAGGGACAGGGAACACCGGGGAGCTGTTTTTT.

A few counts support this clone. The CDR3 region has the DNA TGTGCCAGCAGCCGGGGGGAGCTGTTTTTT. Protein sequence: CASSRGELFF. The chain joins TRBV2 to TRBJ2-2; no clear D gene. The CDR3 contains 10 residues. V was trimmed by 6 bases and J by 8 bases, leaving 4 bases between them. Germline CDR1 is SNHLY and CDR2 is FYNNEI.

The gene calls are TRBV7-9 and TRBJ2-7, with a possible D match to TRBD1 (6 bases). V was trimmed by 1 base and J by 3 bases, leaving 13 bases between them. The germline CDR1 and CDR2 sequences are SEHNR and FQNEAQ (reference sequence). CDR3 size: 15 residues. The CDR3 DNA follows: TGTGCCAGCAGCTTAGTTGGCAGGGGAAACTACGAGCAGTACTTC. Encoded protein: CASSLVGRGNYEQYF.

The chain recombines TRBV6-4 with TRBJ2-1; 11 nucleotides line up with TRBD2. With V trimmed by 0 bases and J by 5 bases, 9 bases remained unmatched. Germline V gene data show CDR1 as MRHNA and CDR2 as SNTAGT. The CDR3 totals 18 residues. The CDR3 loop is CASSDSFPHSGGDNEQFF. The CDR3 DNA reads as TGTGCCAGCAGTGACTCGTTCCCACATAGCGGGGGGGACAATGAGCAGTTCTTC.

V usage is TRBV20-1 and J usage is TRBJ2-7; D remains unclear. The CDR3 length is 11 residues. Between the trimmed V and J ends, which lost 1 base and 4 bases, there was a span of 5 bases. CDR1 is DFQATT, CDR2 SNEGSKA, per germline (reference sequence). The CDR3 region is CSARVNYEQYF. As DNA, the CDR3 is TGCAGTGCTAGAGTTAATTACGAGCAGTACTTC.

V and J are TRBV5-6 and TRBJ2-1, with a possible D match to TRBD1 (6 bases). Germline V gene data show CDR1 as SGHDT and CDR2 as YYEEEE. Trimming shortened V by 3 bases and J by 1 base, and 17 bases separated the two germline ends. This CDR3 contains 17 residues. CDR3 DNA: TGTGCCAGCAGCTACGCCGGGACACCCCAATCCTACAATGAGCAGTTCTTC. As protein: CASSYAGTPQSYNEQFF.

The chain employs TRBV9 and TRBJ2-7; D gene uncertain. CDR1 is SGDLS, CDR2 YYNGEE, per germline. V lost 0 bases, J lost 3 bases, and 7 bases lay in between. The length of the CDR3 is 13 residues. The CDR3 DNA follows: TGTGCCAGCAGCGTAGGGCCAGACTACGAGCAGTACGTC. It is translated as CASSVGPDYEQYV.

The J gene is TRBJ2-2, the V gene TRBV4-3, with TRBD2 matching 9 bases. Germline V gives CDR1 LGHNA, CDR2 YSLEER. V was pared by 5 bases and J by 4 bases, with 11 bases of the junction left unmatched. The CDR3 extends over 17 amino acids. Written as DNA, the CDR3 is TGCGCCAGCAGCTCACAACCGGGACTAGCTTCCACCGGGGAGCTGTTTTTT. Translated: CASSSQPGLASTGELFF.

V usage is TRBV19 and J usage is TRBJ1-1; D is unclear. Trimming cost V 3 bases and J 2 bases, with 7 bases left between them. The CDR3 is 13 amino acids. The germline gives CDR1 LNHDA, CDR2 SQIVND (reference sequence). CDR3 bases: TGTGCCAGTAGTATTGGAGAAAACACTGAAGCTTTCTTT. This sequence encodes CASSIGENTEAFF.

The rearrangement joins TRBV6-5 to TRBJ1-2; D is undetermined. CDR3 length: 15 residues. V was cut by 0 bases and J by 0 bases, with 8 bases left in between. Per the germline V gene, CDR1 is MNHEY and CDR2 is SVGAGI. CDR3 region: CASSYSNTANYGYTF. DNA of the CDR3: TGTGCCAGCAGTTACTCTAACACCGCTAACTATGGCTACACCTTC.

V and J are TRBV29-1 and TRBJ1-1; tentatively, D is TRBD1 (5 bases). V gave up 2 bases and J gave up 4 bases, with 14 bases separating them. Germline CDR1 is SQVTM and CDR2 is ANQGSEA. The CDR3 has 14 amino acids. Written as DNA, the CDR3 is TGCAGCGTTGAACTCGCGCTGGGGGGCACTGAAGCTTTCTTT. Encoded protein: CSVELALGGTEAFF.

The chain uses TRBV12-5 and TRBJ2-1; tentative D call: TRBD2 (6 bases). V was shortened by 7 bases and J by 7 bases, with 17 bases between the two germline ends. The germline V gene has CDR1 LGHNT and CDR2 FRNRAP. The CDR3 totals 14 residues. The CDR3 is CASAGLRGRNEQFF. In DNA form, the CDR3 reads TGTGCTAGTGCGGGCCTTCGTGGGAGGAATGAGCAGTTCTTC.

This clone turned up a few times. The rearrangement uses TRBV7-9 and TRBJ2-5; D is possibly TRBD1 (5 bases). Germline V gene sequence: CDR1 SEHNR, CDR2 FQNEAQ (reference sequence). The V and J ends lost 5 bases and 2 bases respectively, with 12 bases between them. The CDR3 consists of 14 residues. The CDR3 is CASSPQVNQETQYF. CDR3 bases: TGTGCCAGCAGCCCACAGGTGAATCAAGAGACCCAGTACTTC.

The chain links TRBV28 to TRBJ2-2, with 9 bases identical to TRBD2. V lost 5 bases, J lost 4 bases, and 8 bases stayed unmatched. The germline gives CDR1 MDHEN, CDR2 SYDVKM. The CDR3 extends over 16 amino acids. CDR3 in amino acids: CASSKPSGAGTGELFF. The CDR3 nucleotides read TGTGCCAGCAGTAAGCCTAGCGGGGCTGGCACCGGGGAGCTGTTTTTT.

V and J are TRBV5-1 and TRBJ2-2, with 8 bases identical to TRBD1. The CDR3 runs to 16 residues. The V segment lost 2 bases and the J segment 3 bases; nucleotides outside the gene matches: 6. Germline V gene data show CDR1 as SGHRS and CDR2 as YFSETQ. CDR3 amino acids: CASSFGTGLYTGELFF. As DNA, the CDR3 is TGCGCCAGCAGCTTCGGGACAGGATTGTACACCGGGGAGCTGTTTTTT. The variable domain in full, with the rest retrieved from reference TRBV5-1 and TRBJ2-2, is KAGVTQTPRYLIKTRGQQVTLSCSPISGHRSVSWYQQTPGQGLQFLFEYFSETQRNKGNFPGRFSGRQFSNSRSEMNVSTLELGDSALYLCASSFGTGLYTGELFFGEGSRLTVL.

The rearrangement joins TRBV5-4 to TRBJ2-3; 10 bases are shared with TRBD1. V lost 0 bases and J lost 2; bases outside the gene matches: 9. The germline V gene has CDR1 SGHNT and CDR2 YYREEE (reference sequence). There are 18 residues in the CDR3. CDR3 sequence: CASSLGGRGQGDTDTQYF. Written as DNA, the CDR3 is TGTGCCAGCAGCTTGGGAGGTCGTGGACAGGGGGACACAGATACGCAGTATTTT.

This chain connects TRBV7-6 to TRBJ2-3; the D gene is possibly TRBD2 (6 bases). CDR1 SGHVS and CDR2 FNYEAQ come from the germline V gene. V gave up 3 bases and J gave up 5 bases, with 9 bases separating them. The CDR3 is 13 amino acids. This CDR3 is CASSFLAVDTQYF. Here the CDR3 DNA reads TGTGCCAGCAGCTTTTTAGCGGTAGATACGCAGTATTTT.

The chain couples TRBV5-6 to TRBJ2-6; 8 bases are shared with TRBD1. The J segment lost 0 bases and the V segment lost 4 bases, leaving 12 bases of the junction unmatched. Germline values: CDR1 SGHDT, CDR2 YYEEEE. The CDR3 extends over 19 amino acids. The CDR3 loop reads CASSILPGQVLSGANVLTF. DNA of the CDR3: TGTGCCAGCAGCATACTACCGGGACAGGTTCTCTCTGGGGCCAACGTCCTGACTTTC.

The chain joins TRBV19 to TRBJ1-2; the match to TRBD1 covers 9 bases. Per germline, CDR1 LNHDA and CDR2 SQIVND (reference sequence). The CDR3 contains 13 residues. Unmatched junction bases numbered 4, after V lost 7 bases and J lost 4 bases. This CDR3 is CASNRGLGYGYTF. The CDR3, as DNA: TGTGCCAGTAACAGGGGGCTCGGCTATGGCTACACCTTC.